The next 10 T cell receptor beta chains were all read from a single sample in a study of blood T cell repertoires in COVID-19 (dated by TCRdb to 2018 to 2020). The protocol used for the library was the immunoSEQ multiplex PCR assay. TCRdb limited this immuneACCESS table to in-frame rearrangements with V and J called. A share of clones is missing; checked studies link under half to unresolved V genes, and the rest is unexplained. The sample data list around 68,000 clones, and approximately 79% of these were observed just once. Approximately 9.3% of the sample goes to the ten largest clones. Sequencing was performed on peripheral blood. Receptor source: a woman in her 50s with acute or convalescent COVID-19.

This chain uses TRBV7-2 with TRBJ1-3; 9 bases match TRBD1. This CDR3 has 15 residues. From germline, CDR1 is SGHTA and CDR2 FQGNSA. The junction had 4 bases not matched to a gene; V was cut back by 5 bases and J by 2 bases. For the CDR3, the DNA is TGTGCCAGCAGCCCAAGGACAGGGGCTGGAAACACCATATATTTT. This gives the protein CASSPRTGAGNTIYF. Variable domain in full (rest from reference TRBV7-2 and TRBJ1-3): GAGVSQSPSNKVTEKGKDVELRCDPISGHTALYWYRQSLGQGLEFLIYFQGNSAPDKSGLPSDRFSAERTGGSVSTLTIQRTQQEDSAVYLCASSPRTGAGNTIYFGEGSWLTVV.

CDR3 in amino acids: CASSSLPWAGNTGELFF. DNA of the CDR3: TGTGCCAGCAGCTCGCTCCCCTGGGCAGGAAACACCGGGGAGCTGTTTTTT. This chain links TRBV7-3 with TRBJ2-2; D is ambiguous. Germline V gene lookup returns CDR1 SGHTA and CDR2 FQGTGA. V dropped 4 bases and J dropped 2 bases, with 17 bases sitting between them. The CDR3 runs 17 residues. Drawing the rest from reference TRBV7-3 and TRBJ2-2, the complete variable domain is GAGVSQTPSNKVTEKGKYVELRCDPISGHTALYWYRQSLGQGPEFLIYFQGTGAADDSGLPNDRFFAVRPEGSVSTLKIQRTERGDSAVYLCASSSLPWAGNTGELFFGEGSRLTVL.

The J gene is TRBJ2-1, the V gene TRBV19; D gene uncertain. The CDR3 sequence is 13 residues long. Deletions cut 3 bases from V and 4 bases from J, with 7 bases between. Germline V gene data show CDR1 as LNHDA and CDR2 as SQIVND (reference sequence). This CDR3 reads CASSIVAYNEQFF. DNA for the CDR3: TGTGCCAGTAGTATCGTGGCTTACAATGAGCAGTTCTTC. Complete variable domain (other parts from reference TRBV19 and TRBJ2-1): DGGITQSPKYLFRKEGQNVTLSCEQNLNHDAMYWYRQDPGQGLRLIYYSQIVNDFQKGDIAEGYSVSREKKESFPLTVTSAQKNPTAFYLCASSIVAYNEQFFGPGTRLTVL.

The J gene is TRBJ2-1, the V gene TRBV20-1; D is possibly TRBD2 (5 bases). Germline V CDR1 and CDR2: DFQATT, SNEGSKA (reference sequence). The CDR3 has 12 amino acids. The ends were cut back, 3 bases at V and 6 bases at J, with 9 bases in the middle. The CDR3 DNA reads as TGCAGTGCTAGTCGGGCGGGCAATGAGCAGTTCTTC. It specifies CSASRAGNEQFF.

V usage is TRBV5-1 and J usage is TRBJ1-1, with unresolved D. The germline V and J ends were trimmed by 7 bases and 3 bases, with 13 bases remaining between them. In germline, CDR1 is SGHRS, CDR2 YFSETQ. This CDR3 has 13 amino acids. The DNA of the CDR3 is TGCGCCAGCTCCCCCACTACTCACACTGAAGCTTTCTTT. This sequence encodes CASSPTTHTEAFF.

The chain uses TRBV3-1 (or the pseudogene TRBV3-2) and TRBJ2-3; TRBD2 aligns across 9 bases. The CDR3 covers 13 residues. V shed 1 base and J 9 bases; nucleotides not matched to a gene: 2. The germline CDR1 and CDR2 sequences are LGHDT and YNNKEL (reference sequence). The CDR3 protein is CASSQASGATQYF. CDR3 DNA: TGTGCCAGCAGCCAAGCTAGCGGGGCCACGCAGTATTTT.

This sequence joins TRBV3-1 (or the pseudogene TRBV3-2) and TRBJ2-7, with TRBD2 identical over 10 bases. After removal of 2 bases from V and 0 bases from J, the junction contained 10 bases not matched to a gene. The CDR3 totals 18 residues. The germline CDR1 and CDR2 sequences are LGHDT and YNNKEL (reference sequence). The chain's CDR3 is CASSQLHNSGRSSYEQYF. Here the CDR3 DNA reads TGTGCCAGCAGCCAACTGCATAATAGCGGGAGGAGCTCCTACGAGCAGTACTTC.

The V call is TRBV7-3, the J call TRBJ2-1, with D tentatively TRBD2 (6 bases). The V end lost 5 bases, the J end lost 4 bases, and 15 bases lay between the germline ends. CDR1 is SGHTA, CDR2 FQGTGA, per germline. The CDR3 is 15 amino acids. Here the CDR3 reads CASSNTGGMYNEQFF. CDR3 coding DNA: TGTGCCAGCAGCAACACCGGGGGTATGTACAATGAGCAGTTCTTC.

This chain connects TRBV6-1 to TRBJ1-2, with D uncertain. The V end was cut by 2 bases, the J end by 0 bases, with 10 bases between. The length of the CDR3 is 15 residues. Germline V gene data show CDR1 as MNHNS and CDR2 as SASEGT. The CDR3 DNA reads TGTGCCAGCAGTGAACGTAGCATGTCTAACTATGGCTACACCTTC. Residues: CASSERSMSNYGYTF.

This clone came up a few times. J is TRBJ2-7 and V is TRBV14, with TRBD2 as a possible D gene (7 bases). The V end lost 0 bases, the J end lost 3 bases, and 12 bases lay between the germline ends. The CDR3 spans 15 residues. The germline V gene has CDR1 SGHDN and CDR2 FVKESK. The CDR3 loop reads CASSQDPGGYYEQYF. The CDR3 DNA sequence: TGTGCCAGCAGCCAAGATCCGGGGGGCTACTACGAGCAGTACTTC.